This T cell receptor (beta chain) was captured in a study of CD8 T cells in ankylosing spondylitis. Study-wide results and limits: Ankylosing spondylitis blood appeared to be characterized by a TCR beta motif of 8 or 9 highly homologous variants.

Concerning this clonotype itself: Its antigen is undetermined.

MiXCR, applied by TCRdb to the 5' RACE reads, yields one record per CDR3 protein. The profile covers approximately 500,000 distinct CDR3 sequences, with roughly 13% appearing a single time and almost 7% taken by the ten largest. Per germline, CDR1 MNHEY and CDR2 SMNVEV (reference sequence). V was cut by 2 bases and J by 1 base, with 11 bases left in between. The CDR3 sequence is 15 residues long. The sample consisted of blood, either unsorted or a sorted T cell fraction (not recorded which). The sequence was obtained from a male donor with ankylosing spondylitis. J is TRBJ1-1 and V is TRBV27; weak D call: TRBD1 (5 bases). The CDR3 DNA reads TGTGCCAGCAGTTTAAGTCGGGGGGGGAACACTGAAGCTTTCTTT. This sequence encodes CASSLSRGGNTEAFF.